This T cell receptor beta chain was obtained from a study of T cell responses to AZD1222 COVID-19 vaccine. Study-level points and caveats: Once two AZD1222 doses were given, Spike-specific TCR breadth and depth went up. Regions left unmutated in variants are reportedly the target of nearly half of spike-specific TCRs. The repertoires were collected only after the peak T cell response. Donor demographics were predominantly white British with a female majority; clonal diversity may be underestimated.

Worth noting for this clone: Its specificity is unknown.

Clones were read by immunoSEQ multiplex PCR, and TCRdb kept only the in-frame ones, dropping some. The sample lists over 150,000 clones; more than 80% were seen once. This receptor was taken from an adult in good health. Sequenced material: peripheral blood, taken on day 0 of AZD1222 vaccination.

The CDR3 DNA reads as TGTGCCACCAGCAGAGGGGGCCGGCTTAATGAAAAACTGTTTTTT. Translating gives CATSRGGRLNEKLFF. The V gene is TRBV15, the J gene TRBJ1-4, with D perhaps TRBD1 (5 bases). Per germline, CDR1 LNHNV and CDR2 YYDKDF (reference sequence). The germline V and J ends were trimmed by 1 base and 4 bases, with 10 bases remaining between them. CDR3 length: 15 residues. Supplemented by reference TRBV15 and TRBJ1-4, the full variable domain reads DAMVIQNPRYQVTQFGKPVTLSCSQTLNHNVMYWYQQKSSQAPKLLFHYYDKDFNNEADTPDNFQSRRPNTSFCFLDIRSPGLGDTAMYLCATSRGGRLNEKLFFGSGTQLSVL.